What follows are 8 T cell receptor beta chains derived from one specimen sequenced in a study of cytomegalovirus exposure and HLA in healthy donors. This table comes from immunoSEQ multiplex PCR, and its TCRdb copy is limited to in-frame clones, with some not included. This table holds 260,000 or so clones, roughly 88% found once. Sequencing was performed on PBMCs. All receptors derive from a woman aged 25-40 years in good health and CMV-seronegative.

The chain links TRBV5-1 to TRBJ2-1, with 8 bases identical to TRBD2. The CDR3 is 14 residues long. Germline V CDR1 and CDR2: SGHRS, YFSETQ. J gave up 2 bases and V 7 bases, and 5 bases lay outside the gene matches. CDR3 in DNA: TGCGCCAGCGAGGGTAGCGGGACCTACAATGAGCAGTTCTTC. Its translation: CASEGSGTYNEQFF.

The rearrangement links TRBV5-6 to TRBJ2-3; the match to TRBD1 covers 9 bases. The CDR3 covers 14 residues. Trimming took 6 bases from V and 3 from J; bases not matched to a gene: 5. The germline V gene encodes CDR1 SGHDT and CDR2 YYEEEE. The DNA of the CDR3 is TGTGCCAGCACCTTTGGACAGGGGACAGATACGCAGTATTTT. This translates into CASTFGQGTDTQYF. The whole variable domain, remainder taken from reference TRBV5-6 and TRBJ2-3, is DAGVTQSPTHLIKTRGQQVTLRCSPKSGHDTVSWYQQALGQGPQFIFQYYEEEERQRGNFPDRFSGHQFPNYSSELNVNALLLGDSALYLCASTFGQGTDTQYFGPGTRLTVL.

V usage is TRBV28 and J usage is TRBJ1-4; no definite D call. Germline V gene sequence: CDR1 MDHEN, CDR2 SYDVKM. V lost 2 bases and J lost 1, with 8 bases in between. The CDR3 loop spans 15 amino acids. CDR3 in amino acids: CASSLSWGTNEKLFF. CDR3 DNA: TGTGCCAGCAGTTTAAGTTGGGGAACTAATGAAAAACTGTTTTTT.

This clone was detected only once. The chain combines TRBV28 with TRBJ2-1; 13 bases match TRBD2. After removal of 5 bases from V and 6 bases from J, the junction contained 10 bases not matched to a gene. There are 17 residues in the CDR3. Germline loops: CDR1 MDHEN, CDR2 SYDVKM. Here the CDR3 reads CASSPDRLAGGSNEQFF. DNA of the CDR3: TGTGCCAGCAGTCCGGACAGACTAGCGGGAGGTTCCAATGAGCAGTTCTTC.

The V call is TRBV7-2, the J call TRBJ2-5; 10 positions match TRBD1. The CDR3 extends over 18 amino acids. The junction had 15 bases not matched to a gene; V was cut back by 3 bases and J by 5 bases. The germline V gene encodes CDR1 SGHTA and CDR2 FQGNSA. The CDR3 reads CASSLRQGARGSLETQYF. In nucleotides, the CDR3 is TGTGCCAGCAGCTTGCGACAGGGGGCCCGCGGGAGCTTGGAGACCCAGTACTTC.

The chain combines TRBV10-3 with TRBJ2-1; 9 nucleotides line up with TRBD1. The CDR3 has 15 amino acids. From germline, CDR1 is ENHRY and CDR2 SYGVKD. The V and J ends lost 7 bases and 9 bases, in that order; junction bases with no gene match: 13. CDR3 sequence: CAITDPRTGEGEQFF. For the CDR3, the DNA is TGTGCCATCACTGACCCCCGGACAGGGGAGGGTGAGCAGTTCTTC.

As regards this clone: Additional DNA sequences in this sample encode the identical CDR3. The chain joins TRBV14 to TRBJ2-7; D unclear. With 0 bases removed from V and 5 bases from J, the gap between germline ends came to 2 bases. Germline CDR1 SGHDN, CDR2 FVKESK. The CDR3 extends over 11 amino acids. The CDR3 DNA reads TGTGCCAGCAGCCAAGATCACGAGCAGTACTTC. Amino acid sequence: CASSQDHEQYF.

V usage is TRBV27 and J usage is TRBJ1-1; 9 bases are a match to TRBD1. Looked up from germline, CDR1 is MNHEY and CDR2 is SMNVEV (reference sequence). Trimming cost V 5 bases and J 4 bases; bases outside gene matches: 5. This CDR3 has 14 residues. CDR3 loop: CASSAGQGATEAFF. In DNA form, the CDR3 reads TGTGCCAGCAGTGCGGGACAGGGTGCCACTGAAGCTTTCTTT.